These T cell receptor beta chains were read from a single sample in a study of response to subunit inactivated influenza vaccine. TCRdb reprocessed the RT-PCR reads with MiXCR, giving one entry per CDR3 protein. Found here are almost 250,000 distinct CDR3 sequences, 12% of them singletons; the top ten hold approximately 8.4%. Sequencing used non-naive T cells sorted from PBMCs, obtained roughly 2 weeks before vaccination. The source of these receptors is a man aged 50 to 59 who received an inactivated influenza vaccine. CDR3s include the opening cysteine and the closing phenylalanine or tryptophan. The D gene is left open where the match is weak. Not all rows give a size; the values are once, few, many and, for expanded clones, a class.

clone size | D gene | J gene | V gene | CDR3 DNA | CDR3 protein
- | - | TRBJ2-3 | TRBV6-5 | TGTGCCAGCAGTTACTCCCCAAAGACTGCGGATACGCAGTATTTT | CASSYSPKTADTQYF
- | - | TRBJ1-1 | TRBV5-1 | TGCGCCAGCAGCTTGGCCGCTGGACCTGAAGCTTTCTTT | CASSLAAGPEAFF
once | TRBD1 | TRBJ1-5 | TRBV20-1 | TGCAGTGCTAGACTCGGACAGGGAGTATCAAAACAGCCCCAGCATTTT | CSARLGQGVSKQPQHF
- | - | TRBJ2-3 | TRBV7-9 | TGTGCCAGCAGCTTAGATGGCGGTGATACGCAGTATTTT | CASSLDGGDTQYF
many | - | TRBJ2-7 | TRBV20-1 | TGCAGTGCTAGAGAGGTGCCGGGGGCCTACGAGCAGTACTTC | CSAREVPGAYEQYF
many | - | TRBJ1-1 | TRBV6-5 | TGTGCCAGCAGTTACAGCGGTGGGAACACTGAAGCTTTCTTT | CASSYSGGNTEAFF
- | - | TRBJ2-6 | TRBV12-5 | TGTGCTAGTGGCTTGAATGGGGCCAACGTCCTGACTTTC | CASGLNGANVLTF
- | - | TRBJ2-1 | TRBV11-3 | TGTGCCAGCAGCTCCCGGACTGAGCAGTTCTTC | CASSSRTEQFF
few | - | TRBJ2-7 | TRBV20-1 | TGCAGTGCTGCCCAGCGCCGCCCGAGAACCTACGAGCAGTACTTC | CSAAQRRPRTYEQYF
many | - | TRBJ1-1 | TRBV27 | TGTGCCAGCAGTTTATCTCACCGGGGCACTGAAGCTTTCTTT | CASSLSHRGTEAFF
few | - | TRBJ2-5 | TRBV6-5 | TGTGCCAGCAGTTACTCGATCTCCGGGGCCCAGTACTTC | CASSYSISGAQYF
few | - | TRBJ1-1 | TRBV12-3/TRBV12-4 | TGTGCCAGCAGTTTAAGTGCAGCCGCTGAAGCTTTCTTT | CASSLSAAAEAFF
many | - | TRBJ1-2 | TRBV27 | TGTGCCAGCAGTTCCTTACAGGGCTTGAGCTATGGCTACACCTTC | CASSSLQGLSYGYTF
few | - | TRBJ1-1 | TRBV29-1 | TGCAGCGCCTTGACACCGAACACTGAAGCTTTCTTT | CSALTPNTEAFF
once | - | TRBJ2-1 | TRBV9 | TGTGCCAGCAGCGTCCTCTCAGATCGGAATGAGCAGTTCTTC | CASSVLSDRNEQFF
- | TRBD2 | TRBJ2-1 | TRBV20-1 | TGCAGTGCAACAAAGAGGACTAGCGGGAGATCTGAGCAGTTCTTC | CSATKRTSGRSEQFF
- | - | TRBJ2-5 | TRBV15 | TGTGCCACCCGCGCAAAAGAGACCCAGTACTTC | CATRAKETQYF
- | - | TRBJ2-3 | TRBV25-1 | TGTGCCAGCAGTGCGACCGACGGGCCGAGAGATACGCAGTATTTT | CASSATDGPRDTQYF
few | - | TRBJ1-3 | TRBV28 | TGTGCCAGCGGAGGGGACACCATATATTTT | CASGGDTIYF
- | - | TRBJ1-2 | TRBV5-1 | TGCGCCAGCAGCCTGGTCCGGGAGAGCAACTATGGCTACACCTTC | CASSLVRESNYGYTF
- | - | TRBJ2-7 | TRBV10-3 | TGTGCCATCAGTGGGGTCGGTGGGAGCCACTACGAGCAGTACTTC | CAISGVGGSHYEQYF
- | TRBD1 | TRBJ1-1 | TRBV20-1 | TGCAGTGCTAGAACTACAGGGGGCACTGAAGCTTTCTTT | CSARTTGGTEAFF
- | - | TRBJ2-3 | TRBV6-1 | TGTGCCAGCAGTGCACATTGGAGCACAGATACGCAGTATTTT | CASSAHWSTDTQYF
- | TRBD2 | TRBJ2-1 | TRBV5-1 | TGCGCCAGCAGCCTCCGGACTAGCGGGGGGGATGCTGAGCAGTTCTTC | CASSLRTSGGDAEQFF
few | - | TRBJ1-1 | TRBV12-3/TRBV12-4 | TGTGCCAGCAGTTCGTGGGCAGGGAGTACTGAAGCTTTCTTT | CASSSWAGSTEAFF
- | TRBD2 | TRBJ2-7 | TRBV5-1 | TGCGCCAGCAGCGAACCGGGACTAGCGGGAGCACAGCAGTACTTC | CASSEPGLAGAQQYF
- | - | TRBJ1-4 | TRBV2 | TGTGCCAGCAGCGACAGGTGGGGTAATGAAAAACTGTTTTTT | CASSDRWGNEKLFF
- | - | TRBJ1-1 | TRBV5-6 | TGTGCCAGCAGCTTGCCGACGGGGGCCACTGAAGCTTTCTTT | CASSLPTGATEAFF
few | - | TRBJ2-3 | TRBV3-1 | TGTGCCAGCAGCCAAGGTGGAGGAGATACGCAGTATTTT | CASSQGGGDTQYF
many | TRBD1 | TRBJ2-3 | TRBV5-6 | TGTGCCAGCAGCCAGGACAGGGGCCTCACAGATACGCAGTATTTT | CASSQDRGLTDTQYF
- | - | TRBJ2-3 | TRBV20-1 | TGCAGTGCTAGACAGGGGCGTACGCAGTATTTT | CSARQGRTQYF
medium-sized | - | TRBJ1-2 | TRBV12-3/TRBV12-4 | TGTGCCAGCAGCCGCGACAGGATCTATGGCTACACCTTC | CASSRDRIYGYTF
- | - | TRBJ1-6 | TRBV20-1 | TGCAGTGCTAGACCCGGACGCAGCGAAGGCAATTCACCCCTCCACTTT | CSARPGRSEGNSPLHF
few | TRBD1 | TRBJ2-1 | TRBV30 | TGTGCCTGTCCTGGGGATAGGACAGGATACAATGAGCAGTTCTTC | CACPGDRTGYNEQFF
many | TRBD2 | TRBJ2-1 | TRBV29-1 | TGCAGCGTCGGGACTAGCGGGCTGAGCTCCTACAATGAGCAGTTCTTC | CSVGTSGLSSYNEQFF
few | TRBD1 | TRBJ1-1 | TRBV28 | TGTGCCAGCGCCGACAAGGGGGCCGTGGCTGAAGCTTTCTTT | CASADKGAVAEAFF
few | - | TRBJ2-5 | TRBV7-8 | TGTGCCAGCAGCCAATCCAACCAAGAGACCCAGTACTTC | CASSQSNQETQYF
- | - | TRBJ2-2 | TRBV12-3/TRBV12-4 | TGTGCCAGCAGTTTAAATTTGGCCACCGGGGAGCTGTTTTTT | CASSLNLATGELFF
- | TRBD1 | TRBJ2-3 | TRBV24-1 | TGTGCCACCAGTGATCCCCTCCGCAGGGGGCATAGGTCAGATACGCAGTATTTT | CATSDPLRRGHRSDTQYF
few | - | TRBJ1-4 | TRBV6-6 | TGTGCCGCGCGCGCGGGGAGCTATGAAAAACTGTTTTTT | CAARAGSYEKLFF
- | - | TRBJ1-3 | TRBV6-1 | TGTGCCAGCAGTGAAAGGGGGGGCGCGTGGAACACCATATATTTT | CASSERGGAWNTIYF